This TCR beta chain derives from a study of cytomegalovirus exposure and HLA in healthy donors. Study-level results: Cytomegalovirus status was reportedly diagnosed by the classifier with high specificity and sensitivity. Specificity of three CMV-associated chains for CMV antigens was verified in vitro. HLA alleles showed associations with fewer than 20,000 TCR beta sequences in a later analysis, at a 0.05 false discovery rate. There were reportedly fewer N-insertions in an Asian-associated ancestry cluster than the approximately 640-donor mean, in a later analysis.

This clone was seen a few times. The antigen remains undetermined. The PCR ran on 60 Vbeta and 13 Jbeta primers. Clones were sequenced by immunoSEQ multiplex PCR, and TCRdb holds only the in-frame ones, with some missing. Among roughly 99,000 clones listed, roughly 70% were seen once. The CDR3 covers 16 residues. Germline CDR1 is SGHVS and CDR2 is FQNEAQ. V was pared by 0 bases and J by 4 bases, with 10 bases between. The specimen sequenced was PBMCs. V is TRBV7-8 and J is TRBJ1-6; D is perhaps TRBD1 (6 bases). This TCR was sampled from a woman aged 40-49 years in good health and CMV-seropositive. CDR3 sequence reads: CASSLAGTPYNSPLHF. The CDR3 DNA reads as TGTGCCAGCAGCTTAGCAGGGACACCTTATAATTCACCCCTCCACTTT.